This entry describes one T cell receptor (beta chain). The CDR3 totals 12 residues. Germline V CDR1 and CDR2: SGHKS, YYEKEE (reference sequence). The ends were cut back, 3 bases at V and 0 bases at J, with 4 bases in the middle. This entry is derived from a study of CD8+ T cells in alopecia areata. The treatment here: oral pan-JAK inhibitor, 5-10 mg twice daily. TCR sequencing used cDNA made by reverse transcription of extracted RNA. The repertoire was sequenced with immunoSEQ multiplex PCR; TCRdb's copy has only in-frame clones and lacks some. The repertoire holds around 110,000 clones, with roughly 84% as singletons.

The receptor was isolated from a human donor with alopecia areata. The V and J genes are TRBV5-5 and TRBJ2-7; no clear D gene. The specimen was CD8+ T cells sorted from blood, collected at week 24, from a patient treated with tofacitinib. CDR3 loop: CASSSDSYEQYF. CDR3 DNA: TGTGCCAGCAGCTCGGACTCCTACGAGCAGTACTTC.